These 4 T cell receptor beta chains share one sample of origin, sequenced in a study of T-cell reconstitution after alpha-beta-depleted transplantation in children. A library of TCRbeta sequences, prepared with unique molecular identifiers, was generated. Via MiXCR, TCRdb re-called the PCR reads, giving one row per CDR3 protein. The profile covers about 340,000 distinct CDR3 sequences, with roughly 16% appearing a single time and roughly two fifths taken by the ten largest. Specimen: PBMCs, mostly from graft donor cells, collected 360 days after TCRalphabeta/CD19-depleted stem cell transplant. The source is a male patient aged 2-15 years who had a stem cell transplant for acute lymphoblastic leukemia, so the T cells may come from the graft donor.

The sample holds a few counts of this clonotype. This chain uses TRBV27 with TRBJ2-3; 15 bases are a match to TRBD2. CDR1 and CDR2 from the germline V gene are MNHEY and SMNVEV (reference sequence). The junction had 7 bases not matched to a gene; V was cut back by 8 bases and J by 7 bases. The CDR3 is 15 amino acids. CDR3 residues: CASSLGTSGRNTQYF. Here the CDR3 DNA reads TGTGCCAGCTCCCTTGGGACTAGCGGGAGGAATACGCAGTATTTT.

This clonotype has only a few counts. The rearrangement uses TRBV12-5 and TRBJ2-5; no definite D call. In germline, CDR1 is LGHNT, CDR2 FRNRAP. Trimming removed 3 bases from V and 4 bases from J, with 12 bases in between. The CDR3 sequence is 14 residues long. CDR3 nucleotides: TGTGCTAGTGGTTTTGGGGTAATGGGAGAGACCCAGTACTTC. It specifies CASGFGVMGETQYF.

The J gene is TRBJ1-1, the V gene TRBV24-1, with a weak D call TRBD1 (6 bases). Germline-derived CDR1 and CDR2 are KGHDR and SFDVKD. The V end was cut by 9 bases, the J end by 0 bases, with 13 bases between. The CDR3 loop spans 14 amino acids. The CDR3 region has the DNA TGTGCCACCCAAGTAAACAGGGTGAACACTGAAGCTTTCTTT. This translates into CATQVNRVNTEAFF.

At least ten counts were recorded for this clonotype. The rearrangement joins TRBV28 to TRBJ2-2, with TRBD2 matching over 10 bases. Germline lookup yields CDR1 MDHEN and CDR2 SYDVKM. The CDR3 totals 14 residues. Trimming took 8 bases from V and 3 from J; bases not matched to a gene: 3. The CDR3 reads CASGTSGDTGELFF. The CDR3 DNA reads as TGTGCCAGCGGCACTAGCGGGGACACCGGGGAGCTGTTTTTT.